Listed below are T cell receptor beta chains from one sample, sequenced in a study of CD8+CD57+ T cells in acquired aplastic anemia. MiXCR, applied by TCRdb to the reads, yields one record per CDR3 protein. This table has about 180,000 distinct CDR3 sequences, less than 55% appearing once. Sample: sorted CD4+, CD8+, or CD8+CD57+ T cells (not recorded which) from PBMCs. These receptors all come from a human donor in good health. Both conserved end residues are part of each CDR3. Each record gives: J gene, clone size, V gene, D gene, CDR3 length, CDR3 protein, CDR3 DNA. The D gene is left open where the match is weak. Rows may omit the clone size; those that give it use once, few, many or a size class.

J gene: TRBJ2-7; clone size: many; V gene: TRBV7-9; D gene: NA; CDR3 length: 15; CDR3 protein: CASSLAGGARYEQYF; CDR3 DNA: TGTGCCAGCAGCTTAGCGGGGGGTGCCCGCTACGAGCAGTACTTC
J gene: TRBJ1-2; clone size: medium-sized; V gene: TRBV29-1; D gene: NA; CDR3 length: 13; CDR3 protein: CSVETSDRRGYTF; CDR3 DNA: TGCAGCGTTGAAACCTCGGACAGACGTGGCTACACCTTC
J gene: TRBJ2-4; clone size: many; V gene: TRBV7-9; D gene: NA; CDR3 length: 13; CDR3 protein: CASSLTPENIQYF; CDR3 DNA: TGTGCCAGCAGCTTAACTCCGGAAAACATTCAGTACTTC
J gene: TRBJ2-1; clone size: few; V gene: TRBV6-2/TRBV6-3; D gene: TRBD1; CDR3 length: 15; CDR3 protein: CASSQGALSYNEQFF; CDR3 DNA: TGTGCCAGCAGCCAGGGGGCCCTCTCCTACAATGAGCAGTTCTTC
J gene: TRBJ1-6; clone size: many; V gene: TRBV6-1; D gene: TRBD1; CDR3 length: 15; CDR3 protein: CARHFRTGNNSPLHF; CDR3 DNA: TGTGCCAGGCATTTTAGGACAGGAAATAATTCACCCCTCCACTTT
J gene: TRBJ2-1; clone size: once; V gene: TRBV18; D gene: NA; CDR3 length: 15; CDR3 protein: CASSLRGNEYNEQFF; CDR3 DNA: TGTGCCAGCTCATTAAGGGGGAACGAATACAATGAGCAGTTCTTC
J gene: TRBJ1-4; clone size: few; V gene: TRBV19; D gene: TRBD1; CDR3 length: 14; CDR3 protein: CAGSLDRGDEKLFF; CDR3 DNA: TGTGCCGGTAGTTTGGACAGGGGGGATGAAAAACTGTTTTTT
J gene: TRBJ2-1; clone size: NA; V gene: TRBV20-1; D gene: TRBD1; CDR3 length: 15; CDR3 protein: CSAAETGSLGNEQFF; CDR3 DNA: TGCAGTGCGGCTGAGACAGGGTCACTTGGCAATGAGCAGTTCTTC
J gene: TRBJ2-7; clone size: NA; V gene: TRBV20-1; D gene: NA; CDR3 length: 16; CDR3 protein: CSASPLARGSSYEQYF; CDR3 DNA: TGCAGTGCTAGCCCACTAGCCCGGGGCAGCTCCTACGAGCAGTACTTC
J gene: TRBJ1-5; clone size: once; V gene: TRBV7-2; D gene: TRBD1; CDR3 length: 15; CDR3 protein: CASSLGGQHNRPQHF; CDR3 DNA: TGTGCCAGCAGTTTAGGGGGACAGCACAATCGGCCCCAGCATTTT
J gene: TRBJ1-1; clone size: many; V gene: TRBV15; D gene: NA; CDR3 length: 17; CDR3 protein: CATSRDEVWASPTEAFF; CDR3 DNA: TGTGCCACCAGCAGAGATGAGGTCTGGGCGTCGCCGACTGAAGCTTTCTTT
J gene: TRBJ1-5; clone size: NA; V gene: TRBV29-1; D gene: TRBD1; CDR3 length: 13; CDR3 protein: CSARTGDNQPQHF; CDR3 DNA: TGCAGCGCAAGGACAGGAGATAATCAGCCCCAGCATTTT
J gene: TRBJ1-3; clone size: NA; V gene: TRBV10-3; D gene: NA; CDR3 length: 13; CDR3 protein: CAISDGLGNTIYF; CDR3 DNA: TGTGCCATCAGTGATGGTTTGGGTAACACCATATATTTT
J gene: TRBJ2-5; clone size: many; V gene: TRBV9; D gene: NA; CDR3 length: 16; CDR3 protein: CASSVELRRPQETQYF; CDR3 DNA: TGTGCCAGCAGCGTAGAATTGCGGCGTCCTCAAGAGACCCAGTACTTC
J gene: TRBJ2-3; clone size: NA; V gene: TRBV24-1; D gene: NA; CDR3 length: 16; CDR3 protein: CATSPSGTQHIDTQYF; CDR3 DNA: TGTGCCACCTCCCCTTCCGGGACACAACACATAGATACGCAGTATTTT
J gene: TRBJ2-5; clone size: few; V gene: TRBV9; D gene: TRBD2; CDR3 length: 16; CDR3 protein: CVSSSRLAGGQETQYF; CDR3 DNA: TGTGTCAGCAGCTCACGACTAGCTGGTGGCCAAGAGACCCAGTACTTC
J gene: TRBJ2-5; clone size: NA; V gene: TRBV10-2; D gene: NA; CDR3 length: 15; CDR3 protein: CASSGTVLPRETQYF; CDR3 DNA: TGCGCCAGCAGTGGAACGGTGCTTCCACGAGAAACCCAGTACTTC
J gene: TRBJ2-3; clone size: NA; V gene: TRBV10-1; D gene: TRBD2; CDR3 length: 16; CDR3 protein: CASSRGLAGRADTQYF; CDR3 DNA: TGCGCCAGCAGCAGGGGACTAGCGGGGAGGGCAGATACGCAGTATTTT
J gene: TRBJ2-4; clone size: NA; V gene: TRBV5-1; D gene: NA; CDR3 length: 11; CDR3 protein: CASSSGHGEYF; CDR3 DNA: TGCGCCAGCAGCTCGGGACACGGGGAGTACTTC
J gene: TRBJ2-7; clone size: NA; V gene: TRBV7-9; D gene: TRBD2; CDR3 length: 13; CDR3 protein: CASSWGGSYGQYF; CDR3 DNA: TGTGCCAGCAGCTGGGGGGGATCGTACGGGCAGTACTTC
J gene: TRBJ2-1; clone size: NA; V gene: TRBV4-1; D gene: TRBD2; CDR3 length: 17; CDR3 protein: CASSQDPEGGGGNEQFF; CDR3 DNA: TGCGCCAGCAGCCAGGACCCAGAGGGCGGGGGTGGCAATGAGCAGTTCTTC
J gene: TRBJ2-1; clone size: many; V gene: TRBV24-1; D gene: NA; CDR3 length: 16; CDR3 protein: CATSGLARSSYNEQFF; CDR3 DNA: TGTGCCACCAGTGGGCTAGCGAGGAGCTCCTACAATGAGCAGTTCTTC
J gene: TRBJ1-4; clone size: NA; V gene: TRBV3-1; D gene: NA; CDR3 length: 15; CDR3 protein: CASSQGWQGRGKLFF; CDR3 DNA: TGTGCCAGCAGCCAAGGATGGCAGGGGCGCGGAAAACTGTTTTTT
J gene: TRBJ2-5; clone size: NA; V gene: TRBV12-3/TRBV12-4; D gene: NA; CDR3 length: 12; CDR3 protein: CASSLGRQTQYF; CDR3 DNA: TGTGCCAGCAGTTTAGGGCGGCAGACCCAGTACTTC
J gene: TRBJ1-6; clone size: many; V gene: TRBV28; D gene: NA; CDR3 length: 11; CDR3 protein: CASSFRSPLHF; CDR3 DNA: TGTGCCAGCAGTTTCCGATCACCCCTCCACTTT
J gene: TRBJ1-2; clone size: NA; V gene: TRBV14; D gene: NA; CDR3 length: 13; CDR3 protein: CASSQDVGYGYTF; CDR3 DNA: TGTGCCAGCAGCCAAGATGTCGGCTATGGCTACACCTTC
J gene: TRBJ1-2; clone size: many; V gene: TRBV19; D gene: TRBD1; CDR3 length: 15; CDR3 protein: CASVVPGGNNYGYTF; CDR3 DNA: TGTGCCAGTGTGGTTCCAGGGGGCAATAACTATGGCTACACCTTC
J gene: TRBJ2-5; clone size: NA; V gene: TRBV30; D gene: NA; CDR3 length: 14; CDR3 protein: CAWSGGGFQETQYF; CDR3 DNA: TGTGCCTGGAGTGGCGGGGGCTTCCAAGAGACCCAGTACTTC
J gene: TRBJ1-2; clone size: NA; V gene: TRBV10-3; D gene: TRBD1; CDR3 length: 13; CDR3 protein: CAIRPDREDGYTF; CDR3 DNA: TGTGCCATCAGGCCGGACAGGGAAGATGGCTACACCTTC
J gene: TRBJ1-2; clone size: NA; V gene: TRBV10-1; D gene: NA; CDR3 length: 15; CDR3 protein: CASSEDRTPNYGYTF; CDR3 DNA: TGCGCCAGCAGTGAGGACAGGACCCCTAACTATGGCTACACCTTC
J gene: TRBJ2-1; clone size: NA; V gene: TRBV24-1; D gene: NA; CDR3 length: 18; CDR3 protein: CATSAIGWSPSSYNEQFF; CDR3 DNA: TGTGCCACCAGTGCTATCGGTTGGAGCCCGAGCTCCTACAATGAGCAGTTCTTC
J gene: TRBJ2-1; clone size: many; V gene: TRBV12-3/TRBV12-4; D gene: NA; CDR3 length: 14; CDR3 protein: CASRKTGRRGEQFF; CDR3 DNA: TGTGCCAGCAGAAAGACTGGACGGCGGGGTGAGCAGTTCTTC
J gene: TRBJ1-3; clone size: NA; V gene: TRBV20-1; D gene: TRBD1; CDR3 length: 15; CDR3 protein: CSARDIRTGVNTIYF; CDR3 DNA: TGCAGTGCTAGAGATATTCGCACAGGGGTAAACACCATATATTTT
J gene: TRBJ1-6; clone size: many; V gene: TRBV28; D gene: NA; CDR3 length: 14; CDR3 protein: CASRSGTWGSPLHF; CDR3 DNA: TGTGCCAGCCGCTCTGGGACCTGGGGTTCACCCCTCCACTTT
J gene: TRBJ2-7; clone size: few; V gene: TRBV10-3; D gene: TRBD2; CDR3 length: 14; CDR3 protein: CAIRLAGSSYEQYF; CDR3 DNA: TGTGCCATCAGGCTAGCGGGCTCCTCCTACGAGCAGTACTTC
J gene: TRBJ1-5; clone size: NA; V gene: TRBV6-9; D gene: NA; CDR3 length: 17; CDR3 protein: CASSYWGTGSTRGDQHF; CDR3 DNA: TGTGCCAGCAGTTATTGGGGAACAGGGTCTACTCGGGGGGATCAGCATTTT
J gene: TRBJ1-2; clone size: NA; V gene: TRBV12-5; D gene: NA; CDR3 length: 12; CDR3 protein: CASGLMGGGYTF; CDR3 DNA: TGTGCTAGTGGTTTAATGGGAGGTGGCTACACCTTC
J gene: TRBJ2-7; clone size: NA; V gene: TRBV10-3; D gene: TRBD2; CDR3 length: 15; CDR3 protein: CAISAAGTSVDEQYF; CDR3 DNA: TGTGCCATCAGTGCGGCCGGGACTAGCGTTGACGAGCAGTACTTC
J gene: TRBJ1-6; clone size: medium-sized; V gene: TRBV7-8; D gene: NA; CDR3 length: 13; CDR3 protein: CASRGASASPLHF; CDR3 DNA: TGTGCCAGCAGAGGGGCTTCCGCCTCACCCCTCCACTTT
J gene: TRBJ1-2; clone size: NA; V gene: TRBV10-3; D gene: NA; CDR3 length: 13; CDR3 protein: CAIRVGGLDGYTF; CDR3 DNA: TGTGCCATCAGGGTAGGGGGGCTGGATGGCTACACCTTC
J gene: TRBJ1-1; clone size: many; V gene: TRBV12-3/TRBV12-4; D gene: NA; CDR3 length: 14; CDR3 protein: CASSLQSGNTEAFF; CDR3 DNA: TGTGCCAGCAGTTTACAAAGCGGAAACACTGAAGCTTTCTTT
J gene: TRBJ1-4; clone size: NA; V gene: TRBV9; D gene: TRBD1; CDR3 length: 15; CDR3 protein: CASSTRDRASEKLFF; CDR3 DNA: TGTGCCAGCAGCACCCGGGACAGGGCCTCTGAAAAACTGTTTTTT
J gene: TRBJ2-2; clone size: once; V gene: TRBV7-6; D gene: NA; CDR3 length: 17; CDR3 protein: CASSLPPSGLNTGELFF; CDR3 DNA: TGTGCCAGCAGCTTACCCCCCTCCGGTTTGAACACCGGGGAGCTGTTTTTT